This T cell receptor beta chain is from a study of shared clonotypes between healthy human individuals. From germline, CDR1 is KGHSH and CDR2 LQKENI. Trimming removed 1 base at V and 0 bases at J, with 18 bases between. The CDR3 loop spans 18 amino acids. TCRdb keeps only in-frame clones here, not all; method: immunoSEQ multiplex PCR. Of around 980,000 clones in the sample, about 84% were seen once. A CD45RA-negative memory subset and a CD45RA+ naive subset were separated from the CD4+ cells. The chain carries TRBV18 and TRBJ1-1, with D possibly matching TRBD1 (5 bases). The material sequenced was memory CD4+ T cells from PBMCs. The subset was: CD45RA-negative fraction. This clonotype was sampled from a man younger than 35 in good health. Some clones in this sample may be carry-over from other donors' samples. CDR3 nucleotide sequence: TGTGCCAGCTCACCACTGGGACCCTCTACCGGGCTGAACACTGAAGCTTTCTTT. It yields the protein CASSPLGPSTGLNTEAFF. The complete variable domain, with remaining parts taken from reference TRBV18 and TRBJ1-1, reads NAGVMQNPRHLVRRRGQEARLRCSPMKGHSHVYWYRQLPEEGLKFMVYLQKENIIDESGMPKERFSAEFPKEGPSILRIQQVVRGDSAAYFCASSPLGPSTGLNTEAFFGQGTRLTVV.